This T cell receptor beta chain was sequenced for a study of radiotherapy plus CTLA-4 blockade in lung cancer. Turning to the study itself: Disease control was achieved by approximately 30% of patients, and objective responses by about 17%.

This clone has a single count. Its antigen is not identified. Germline CDR1 reads SGHNT; CDR2 reads YYREEE (reference sequence). The CDR3 runs to 14 residues. Trimming left V 0 bases short and J 2 bases short, with 6 bases between. General observations from the study: The best prediction of response reportedly came from early blood T cell clone dynamics, with interferon-beta. The study found tumor-derived TCR clones expanded in blood after radiotherapy plus ipilimumab.

Sequencing used immunoSEQ multiplex PCR; TCRdb keeps in-frame clones, though not all of them. The profile covers about 39,000 clones, with more than 70% appearing a single time and about 22% taken by the ten largest. The study gave focal radiation plus ipilimumab CTLA-4 blockade to patients with chemo-refractory metastatic non-small-cell lung cancer. The V and J genes are TRBV5-4 and TRBJ1-5; D is ambiguous. Sample: peripheral blood, taken from a patient treated with radiotherapy plus ipilimumab. This receptor was identified in a human donor with non-small cell lung cancer that progressed on radiotherapy plus ipilimumab. Here the CDR3 DNA reads TGTGCCAGCAGCTTGGGAGGAGGCAATCAGCCCCAGCATTTT. Translation gives CASSLGGGNQPQHF.